The rows below give T cell receptor beta chains drawn from one sample of a study of T cell responses to AZD1222 COVID-19 vaccine. Clones were read by immunoSEQ multiplex PCR, and TCRdb kept only the in-frame ones, dropping some. This table holds roughly 25,000 clones, more than 85% found once. The material was peripheral blood, obtained 28 days after the second AZD1222 dose. The receptors stem from an adult who received the AZD1222 COVID-19 vaccine. Each CDR3 is given with its conserved first and last residue. Each record gives: J gene, V gene, CDR3 protein.

J: TRBJ2-7
V: TRBV5-1
CDR3: CASSWAGTGEDEQYF

J: TRBJ2-3
V: TRBV5-1
CDR3: CASSLGTGGKDTQYF

J: TRBJ1-3
V: TRBV12-3/TRBV12-4
CDR3: CASRITSGNTIYF

J: TRBJ1-1
V: TRBV7-2
CDR3: CASSEQLEAFF

J: TRBJ1-2
V: TRBV19
CDR3: CASSMRQGFFYGYTF

J: TRBJ2-3
V: TRBV19
CDR3: CASSRGGGGWNTQYF

J: TRBJ2-2
V: TRBV6-5
CDR3: CASSKQYANTGELFF

J: TRBJ2-7
V: TRBV4-1
CDR3: CASSPREPYEQYF

J: TRBJ2-3
V: TRBV11-2
CDR3: CASSLRGLASDTQYF

J: TRBJ1-5
V: TRBV2
CDR3: CASEGGSNQPQHF

J: TRBJ1-4
V: TRBV15
CDR3: CATSRGETGNNEKLFF

J: TRBJ1-2
V: TRBV18
CDR3: CASSPPGGPGYTF

J: TRBJ1-5
V: TRBV10-2
CDR3: CASSDPGREEQPQHF

J: TRBJ1-2
V: TRBV18
CDR3: CASSHAFLGQGNIYGYTF

J: TRBJ1-2
V: TRBV5-1
CDR3: CASSLVTGGDYGYTF

J: TRBJ1-6
V: TRBV27
CDR3: CASSLPIHRAPNSPLHF

J: TRBJ1-3
V: TRBV13
CDR3: CASSSLGYTSIYDRDRGRSDTIYF

J: TRBJ1-2
V: TRBV23-1
CDR3: CASPKTGDAYGYTF

J: TRBJ1-5
V: TRBV28
CDR3: CASTKLTSNQPQHF

J: TRBJ1-5
V: TRBV7-9
CDR3: CASSFSGGPSNQPQHF

J: TRBJ1-6
V: TRBV4-2
CDR3: CASSEAGGNIGDSPLHF

J: TRBJ1-1
V: TRBV5-1
CDR3: CASSPETGIGAFF

J: TRBJ2-3
V: TRBV28
CDR3: CASSSVSGRAWTDTQYF

J: TRBJ1-4
V: TRBV29-1
CDR3: CSVVVTATNEKLFF

J: TRBJ2-7
V: TRBV18
CDR3: CASSPGQGAVYEQYF

J: TRBJ2-5
V: TRBV5-4
CDR3: CASSWTSGSQETQYF

J: TRBJ2-1
V: TRBV21-1
CDR3: CASSKGTYNNEQFF

J: TRBJ2-3
V: TRBV5-1
CDR3: CASSFNRDIDTQYF

J: TRBJ1-2
V: TRBV7-9
CDR3: CASSEQGLEGYTF

J: TRBJ2-1
V: TRBV5-1
CDR3: CASSSGTISYNEQFF

J: TRBJ2-3
V: TRBV5-4
CDR3: CASSQDREDTQYF

J: TRBJ2-4
V: TRBV4-2
CDR3: CASSQEVNAAQYF

J: TRBJ2-7
V: TRBV6-5
CDR3: CASSQVQAYEQYF

J: TRBJ2-5
V: TRBV27
CDR3: CASDPETQYF

J: TRBJ1-3
V: TRBV2
CDR3: CASSGKISGNTIYF

J: TRBJ1-2
V: TRBV3-1/TRBV3-2
CDR3: CASSQAGSYQPYGYTF

J: TRBJ2-7
V: TRBV11-3
CDR3: CASSYRLAGGTGCYEQYF

J: TRBJ1-6
V: TRBV7-9
CDR3: CASSPLGEWGTSPLHF

J: TRBJ1-5
V: TRBV6-5
CDR3: CASSYWSNQPQHF

J: TRBJ1-2
V: TRBV18
CDR3: CASSFDTGDYGYTF

J: TRBJ2-2
V: TRBV24-1
CDR3: CATSDKPGLAGNTGELFF

J: TRBJ2-2
V: TRBV9
CDR3: CASSERERVLGGELFF

J: TRBJ1-5
V: TRBV19
CDR3: CASSQTGGSNQPQHF

J: TRBJ2-1
V: TRBV9
CDR3: CASSPGQGYNEQFF

J: TRBJ1-5
V: TRBV18
CDR3: CASSPDMGNQPQHF

J: TRBJ1-6
V: TRBV30
CDR3: CAWSVAAADSSPLHF

J: TRBJ2-7
V: TRBV6-5
CDR3: CASSYSGDRVSYEQYF

J: TRBJ2-1
V: TRBV12-3/TRBV12-4
CDR3: CASSFRDRGWQFF

J: TRBJ1-1
V: TRBV5-4
CDR3: CASSSKDRGDTEAFF

J: TRBJ1-2
V: TRBV12-2
CDR3: CASRSPRGIYGYTF

J: TRBJ2-3
V: TRBV2
CDR3: CASSGRLGLAGEDTQYF

J: TRBJ1-1
V: TRBV18
CDR3: CASSPGVDTEAFF